This entry lists 6 T cell receptor beta chains sequenced from one sample in a study of T-cell reconstitution after alpha-beta-depleted transplantation in children. Using unique molecular identifiers, the investigators prepared the TCRbeta library. TCRdb redid the calling of the PCR reads with MiXCR, one entry per CDR3 protein. The table lists over 200,000 distinct CDR3 sequences, around 9.6% of them singletons, with 5% to 7% in the top ten. This specimen was PBMCs from the stem cell graft donor, taken from the stem cell graft. These receptors all come from a human donor who donated a stem cell graft to a child with acute lymphoblastic leukemia.

This chain uses TRBV19 with TRBJ1-2; D is unclear. The ends were cut back, 1 base at V and 1 base at J, with 4 bases in the middle. This CDR3 is built from 13 residues. Germline CDR1 is LNHDA and CDR2 is SQIVND (reference sequence). The CDR3 here is CASSIADNYGYTF. CDR3 DNA: TGTGCCAGTAGTATAGCTGATAACTATGGCTACACCTTC.

There are a few counts of this clonotype. V gene TRBV27 combines with J gene TRBJ1-2, with 7 bases matching TRBD1. The CDR3 is 18 amino acids. The ends lost 1 base at V and 4 bases at J; junction bases unmatched: 15. Per germline, CDR1 MNHEY and CDR2 SMNVEV (reference sequence). The CDR3 coding sequence is TGTGCCAGCAGTTTATATAACTCAGGGGGGGGACGTGTCTATGGCTACACCTTC. Translating gives CASSLYNSGGGRVYGYTF.

There are a few counts of this clonotype. The rearrangement links TRBV11-2 to TRBJ1-5, with D tentatively TRBD1 (5 bases). Germline V gives CDR1 SGHAT, CDR2 FQNNGV. CDR3 length equals 15 residues. V was trimmed by 4 bases and J by 5 bases, leaving 15 bases between them. CDR3 coding DNA: TGTGCCAGCAGCTCGGGAAATGGGGCGTATCAGCCCCAGCATTTT. Protein sequence: CASSSGNGAYQPQHF.

A word on this clonotype: A much larger clone differs by one base, so this may be a read error. The rearrangement links TRBV29-1 to TRBJ2-5; D is perhaps TRBD2 (6 bases). V lost 7 bases, J lost 4 bases, and 31 bases lay in between. Germline V gives CDR1 SQVTM, CDR2 ANQGSEA. The CDR3 covers 18 residues. The CDR3 DNA reads TGCAGCGCCGGGGGAGCGAGGCAGGCGCCAAAGGGGTTAGAGACCCAGTACTTC. Protein sequence: CSAGGARQAPKGLETQYF.

The CDR3 spells CSVGGRQQETQYF. CDR3 in DNA: TGCAGCGTTGGGGGGAGGCAGCAAGAGACCCAGTACTTC. This chain links TRBV29-1 with TRBJ2-5, with D possibly TRBD2 on 6 matching bases. Germline values: CDR1 SQVTM, CDR2 ANQGSEA. This CDR3 is built from 13 residues. V was clipped by 4 bases and J by 2 bases, with 11 bases between them.

This clonotype turned up a few times. The rearrangement uses TRBV20-1 and TRBJ1-2; 12 bases match TRBD1. V was clipped by 6 bases and J by 8 bases; unmatched bases: 16. The CDR3 totals 16 residues. CDR1 is DFQATT, CDR2 SNEGSKA, per germline (reference sequence). The CDR3 DNA reads TGCAGTGCCTATGAACCGGGACAGGGGGCCGGTTTGGGCTACACCTTC. Its translation is CSAYEPGQGAGLGYTF.